The rows below give T cell receptor beta chains drawn from one sample of a study of cytomegalovirus exposure and HLA in healthy donors. Profiling relied on immunoSEQ multiplex PCR, and the TCRdb table lists in-frame clones only, not all of them. The profile covers more than 20,000 clones, with under 70% appearing a single time and roughly 4.4% taken by the ten largest. Sequencing was carried out using PBMCs. The receptors derive from a woman between 50 and 59 years old in good health and CMV-seronegative. CDR3s include the opening cysteine and the closing phenylalanine or tryptophan. Each record gives: V gene, J gene, clone size, D gene, CDR3 protein, CDR3 DNA. The D gene is left open where the match is weak. Not all rows give a size; the values are once, few, many and, for expanded clones, a class.

V: TRBV9; J: TRBJ2-3; size: .; D: .; CDR3: CASSVSHPPSTDTQYF; DNA: TGTGCCAGCAGCGTTTCGCATCCCCCTAGTACAGATACGCAGTATTTT
V: TRBV10-3; J: TRBJ2-5; size: .; D: .; CDR3: CAISEPPKEETQYF; DNA: TGTGCCATCAGTGAACCCCCGAAGGAGGAGACCCAGTACTTC
V: TRBV14; J: TRBJ2-3; size: .; D: .; CDR3: CASSHREGTQYF; DNA: TGTGCCAGCAGCCACCGAGAGGGTACGCAGTATTTT
V: TRBV4-1; J: TRBJ1-2; size: few; D: .; CDR3: CASSPQGGIGYTF; DNA: TGCGCCAGCAGCCCGCAGGGAGGTATTGGCTACACCTTC
V: TRBV7-8; J: TRBJ1-4; size: few; D: .; CDR3: CASSLEAYRTNEKLFF; DNA: TGTGCCAGCAGCTTAGAGGCATACAGAACTAATGAAAAACTGTTTTTT
V: TRBV6-1; J: TRBJ1-6; size: .; D: .; CDR3: CAIRTDPDSPLHF; DNA: TGTGCCATCCGGACAGACCCGGATTCACCCCTCCACTTT
V: TRBV2; J: TRBJ2-1; size: .; D: .; CDR3: CASSGIAQPGQLYNEQFF; DNA: TGTGCCAGCAGTGGCATCGCGCAACCGGGACAACTTTACAATGAGCAGTTCTTC
V: TRBV28; J: TRBJ2-7; size: .; D: TRBD1; CDR3: CASRPMDRAYEQYF; DNA: TGTGCCAGCAGACCGATGGACAGGGCCTACGAGCAGTACTTC
V: TRBV29-1; J: TRBJ1-5; size: .; D: TRBD1; CDR3: CSVGVGGHDQPQHF; DNA: TGCAGCGTGGGGGTAGGGGGCCACGATCAGCCCCAGCATTTT
V: TRBV12-5; J: TRBJ2-3; size: .; D: .; CDR3: CASGLAGGGRADTQYF; DNA: TGTGCTAGTGGTTTAGCTGGGGGGGGCCGAGCAGATACGCAGTATTTT
V: TRBV28; J: TRBJ1-1; size: .; D: TRBD1; CDR3: CASSYNRGEAFF; DNA: TGTGCCAGCAGTTATAACAGGGGTGAAGCTTTCTTT
V: TRBV6-5; J: TRBJ1-1; size: .; D: .; CDR3: CASSYTQGAEAFF; DNA: TGTGCCAGCAGTTACACCCAGGGCGCTGAAGCTTTCTTT
V: TRBV9; J: TRBJ1-2; size: .; D: .; CDR3: CASSVDQGLYGYTF; DNA: TGTGCCAGCAGCGTAGATCAGGGTCTGTATGGCTACACCTTC
V: TRBV6-5; J: TRBJ1-2; size: .; D: .; CDR3: CASSLDKVYGYTF; DNA: TGTGCCAGCAGTCTTGACAAGGTCTATGGCTACACCTTC
V: TRBV10-1; J: TRBJ2-7; size: .; D: .; CDR3: CASSSNRVYEQYF; DNA: TGCGCCAGCAGCTCCAACCGAGTCTACGAGCAGTACTTC
V: TRBV29-1; J: TRBJ1-2; size: .; D: TRBD1; CDR3: CSGMTGNYGYTF; DNA: TGCAGCGGAATGACAGGGAACTATGGCTACACCTTC
V: TRBV4-1; J: TRBJ1-3; size: few; D: .; CDR3: CAIPRSLLIPNTIYF; DNA: TGCGCCATCCCACGGTCTCTCCTCATCCCAAACACCATATATTTT
V: TRBV7-9; J: TRBJ1-1; size: .; D: .; CDR3: CASSLTQMNTEAFF; DNA: TGTGCCAGCAGCTTAACACAGATGAACACTGAAGCTTTCTTT
V: TRBV4-2; J: TRBJ2-2; size: .; D: TRBD1; CDR3: CASSQYATGDTGELFF; DNA: TGTGCCAGCAGCCAATATGCCACAGGGGACACCGGGGAGCTGTTTTTT